These 7 T cell receptor beta chains came from one sample sequenced in a study of T-cell reconstitution after alpha-beta-depleted transplantation in children. Unique molecular identifiers were built into the TCRbeta library. TCRdb re-called the PCR reads through MiXCR, storing one row per CDR3 protein. Among about 870,000 distinct CDR3 sequences listed, under 20% were seen once. The source was PBMCs, mostly from graft donor cells, collected 360 days after TCRalphabeta/CD19-depleted stem cell transplant. These TCRs come from a male patient between 5 and 17 years old who had a stem cell transplant for acute lymphoblastic leukemia, so the T cells may come from the graft donor.

The rearrangement links TRBV20-1 to TRBJ1-1; 9 bases fit TRBD1. J lost 2 bases, V lost 6 bases, and 7 bases had no gene match. From germline, CDR1 is DFQATT and CDR2 SNEGSKA (reference sequence). The CDR3 totals 14 residues. The CDR3: CSAVKGQGNTEAFF. The CDR3 DNA reads TGCAGTGCCGTAAAGGGACAGGGTAACACTGAAGCTTTCTTT.

In its sample, this clonotype was seen a few times. The rearrangement links TRBV7-9 to TRBJ2-1; 8 bases agree with TRBD1. V was pared by 5 bases and J by 9 bases, with 9 bases of the junction left unmatched. CDR1 and CDR2 (germline): SEHNR, FQNEAQ (reference sequence). This CDR3 region has 14 residues. Here the CDR3 reads CASSRIGQGLEQFF. The CDR3 DNA reads TGTGCCAGCAGCAGAATCGGACAGGGCCTTGAGCAGTTCTTC.

This clonotype was seen only a few times. V gene TRBV24-1 combines with J gene TRBJ1-2, with 9 positions matching TRBD1. The CDR3 has 17 amino acids. V lost 5 bases and J lost 5; bases outside the gene matches: 14. Germline V CDR1 and CDR2: KGHDR, SFDVKD. The DNA for the CDR3 is TGTGCCACCAGTGGGAACAGGGGGCGCGGAGGTATATATGGCTACACCTTC. It encodes CATSGNRGRGGIYGYTF.

This chain connects TRBV10-1 to TRBJ2-1; D uncertain. There are 14 residues in the CDR3. Deletions cut 4 bases from V and 3 bases from J, with 10 bases between. Germline CDR1 and CDR2: WNHNN and SYGVQD (reference sequence). The CDR3 nucleotides read TGCGCCAGCAGTGGGCTGGAATTCTACAATGAGCAGTTCTTC. Protein sequence: CASSGLEFYNEQFF.

There are many counts of this clonotype. The V gene is TRBV12-3 or TRBV12-4, the J gene TRBJ2-1; 7 positions agree with TRBD2. V dropped 2 bases and J dropped 8; count of bases not matched to a gene: 9. The CDR3 is made up of 15 amino acids. This chain's CDR3 is CASSLWLFAGDEQFF. The CDR3 DNA is TGTGCCAGCAGTTTATGGCTGTTCGCGGGGGATGAGCAGTTCTTC.

This clonotype was seen repeatedly, ten times or more. V is TRBV6-5 and J is TRBJ2-2; 8 bases are shared with TRBD1. V shed 6 bases, J shed 7 bases, and the junction held 7 bases outside the gene matches. CDR1 is MNHEY, CDR2 SVGAGI, per germline. The CDR3 covers 14 residues. The CDR3 DNA follows: TGTGCCAGCAGCCAGGACAGGGCAGGCGGGGAGCTGTTTTTT. This translates into CASSQDRAGGELFF.

As to this clonotype: The junction and the germline gene differ at one end; a read error may be behind it. This CDR3 is CATSPSTLWSSGAYVLTF. The CDR3 nucleotides read TGTGCCACCAGCCCATCGACACTATGGAGCTCTGGGGCCTACGTCCTGACTTTC. This chain connects TRBV15 to TRBJ2-6; possible D gene TRBD1, 5 bases. Germline-derived CDR1 and CDR2 are LNHNV and YYDKDF (reference sequence). The CDR3 runs to 18 residues.